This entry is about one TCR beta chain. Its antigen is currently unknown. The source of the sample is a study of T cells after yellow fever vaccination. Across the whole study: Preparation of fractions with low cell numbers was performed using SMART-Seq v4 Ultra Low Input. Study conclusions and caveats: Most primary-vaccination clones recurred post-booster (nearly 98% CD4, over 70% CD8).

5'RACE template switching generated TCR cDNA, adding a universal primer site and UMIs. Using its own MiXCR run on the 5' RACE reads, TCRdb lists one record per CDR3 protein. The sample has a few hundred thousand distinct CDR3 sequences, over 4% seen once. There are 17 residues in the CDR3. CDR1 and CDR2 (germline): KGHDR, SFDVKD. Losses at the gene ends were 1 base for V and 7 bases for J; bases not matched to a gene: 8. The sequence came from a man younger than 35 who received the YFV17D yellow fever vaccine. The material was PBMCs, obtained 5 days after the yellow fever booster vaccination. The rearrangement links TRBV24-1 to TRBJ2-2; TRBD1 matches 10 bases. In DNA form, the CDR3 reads TGTGCCACCAGTGATTTTTGGGACAGGGGCGGTCGCGGGGAGCTGTTTTTT. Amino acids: CATSDFWDRGGRGELFF.